What follows are 23 T cell receptor beta chains derived from one specimen sequenced in a study of T cells in Graves' hyperthyroidism and ophthalmopathy (dated by TCRdb to about 2019). The library was obtained by multiplex PCR. Sequencing used an Illumina HiSeq 2000. The TCR beta CDR3 regions were amplified from the RNA transcripts. The TCR CDR3 was subjected to a first round of RT-PCR using the HTBI primer set and the Qiagen OneStep RT-PCR kit. TCRdb trimmed the raw reads at Q25, called clones with MiXCR and kept productive beta chains. One record per CDR3 amino acid sequence lists the most common genes and DNA. This sample has a few hundred thousand distinct CDR3 sequences in its table, and about 15% of those were observed once. Approximately 32% of the sample belongs to the ten largest clones. The sample comprised blood. These TCRs come from a woman aged 25 to 39 with Graves' hyperthyroidism.

This clonotype turned up a few times. This rearrangement joins TRBV5-1 to TRBJ1-2; tentative D call: TRBD1 (6 bases). Trimming left V 5 bases short and J 8 bases short, with 19 bases between. In germline, CDR1 is SGHRS, CDR2 YFSETQ. The CDR3 sequence is 14 residues long. CDR3 in amino acids: CASRREGGAPGYTF. Written as DNA, the CDR3 is TGCGCCAGCAGACGTGAGGGGGGGGCGCCGGGCTACACCTTC.

This clonotype was seen at least ten times. V gene TRBV5-1 combines with J gene TRBJ2-1, with 10 bases that match TRBD1. The CDR3 covers 16 residues. Germline-derived CDR1 and CDR2 are SGHRS and YFSETQ. V dropped 4 bases and J dropped 2; count of bases not matched to a gene: 6. As DNA, the CDR3 is TGCGCCAGCAGCCGAGGGACAGGGGACACCTACAATGAGCAGTTCTTC. It translates to CASSRGTGDTYNEQFF.

This clonotype was counted many times. CDR3 DNA sequence: TGTGCCAGCAGCTCAGTGGCAGGGCTGGATACGCAGTATTTT. Residues: CASSSVAGLDTQYF. The genes are TRBV7-2 and TRBJ2-3; tentative D call: TRBD1 (5 bases). The CDR3 is 14 amino acids. V was trimmed by 4 bases and J by 6 bases, leaving 14 bases between them. CDR1 SGHTA and CDR2 FQGNSA come from the germline V gene.

This clonotype was seen at least ten times. The V call is TRBV10-3, the J call TRBJ2-3, with a weak D call TRBD2 (6 bases). V lost 4 bases to trimming and J lost 1 base, with 9 bases between them. This CDR3 is built from 14 residues. CDR1 and CDR2 from the germline V gene are ENHRY and SYGVKD. The CDR3 loop reads CAISVASGTDTQYF. The CDR3 DNA reads TGTGCCATCAGTGTGGCTAGCGGCACAGATACGCAGTATTTT.

The J gene is TRBJ2-5, the V gene TRBV9; perhaps TRBD1 as D (5 bases). V lost 4 bases to trimming and J lost 1 base, with 11 bases between them. The CDR3 sequence is 14 residues long. In germline, CDR1 is SGDLS, CDR2 YYNGEE. CDR3 amino acids: CASSPQGFQETQYF. The CDR3 DNA follows: TGTGCCAGCAGCCCGCAGGGCTTCCAAGAGACCCAGTACTTC.

CDR3 bases: TGTGCCAGCAGTGAATCCAGCTACAGGCTGGGGGTCTATGGCTACACCTTC. This translates into CASSESSYRLGVYGYTF. This rearrangement joins TRBV25-1 to TRBJ1-2, with a tentative D call TRBD1 (5 bases). The CDR3 contains 17 residues. Trimming cost V 1 base and J 4 bases, with 19 bases left between them. CDR1 is MGHDK and CDR2 is SYGVNS in the germline V gene.

Concerning this clonotype: A clone one base away is much larger, so this may be a read error. The chain has TRBV9 and TRBJ1-1; D not resolved. CDR3 length: 15 residues. Germline V CDR1 and CDR2: SGDLS, YYNGEE. The CDR3 loop reads CASDPTGHLNTEASF. DNA for the CDR3: TGTGCCAGCGACCCGACCGGGCACTTGAACACTGAAGCTTCCTTT.

This clonotype showed up many times. The chain couples TRBV30 to TRBJ2-3; a possible D gene is TRBD2 (5 bases). CDR1 and CDR2 (germline): GTSNPN, SVGIG (reference sequence). V was pared by 0 bases and J by 0 bases, with 10 bases between. The CDR3 has 15 amino acids. CDR3 residues: CAWSVTGISTDTQYF. CDR3 nucleotides: TGTGCCTGGAGTGTAACCGGGATTAGCACAGATACGCAGTATTTT.

This clonotype was found a few times. The CDR3 DNA follows: TGTGCCAGCATCAGAAGGGGAGAAGCCTACAATGAGCAGTTCTTC. Translation: CASIRRGEAYNEQFF. The rearrangement joins TRBV6-2 or TRBV6-3 to TRBJ2-1; D is tentatively TRBD1 or TRBD2 (5 bases each). V dropped 7 bases and J dropped 2 bases, with 15 bases sitting between them. This CDR3 region has 15 residues. Germline V gene sequence: CDR1 MNHEY, CDR2 SVGEGT.

This clonotype was found once. V and J are TRBV7-3 and TRBJ1-1, with D perhaps matching TRBD1 (5 bases). Trimming pared 2 bases from V and 3 bases from J, leaving 10 bases between. This CDR3 region has 14 residues. Germline V gives CDR1 SGHTA, CDR2 FQGTGA. In nucleotides, the CDR3 is TGTGCCAGCAGCTTAGCAGGGAAGCACACTGAAGCTTTCTTT. This encodes CASSLAGKHTEAFF.

This clonotype came up many times. The chain joins TRBV27 to TRBJ2-2, with D possibly being TRBD1 (6 bases). With 9 bases removed from V and 6 bases from J, the gap between germline ends came to 17 bases. The germline gives CDR1 MNHEY, CDR2 SMNVEV (reference sequence). The CDR3 sequence is 14 residues long. CDR3 loop: CASTWGLGSGELFF. The CDR3 DNA reads TGTGCCAGTACGTGGGGGCTTGGTTCCGGGGAGCTGTTTTTT.

This clonotype showed up many times. This chain uses TRBV12-3 or TRBV12-4 with TRBJ1-4; D gene unclear. The CDR3 extends over 10 amino acids. Trimming removed 7 bases from V and 5 bases from J, with 2 bases in between. CDR3: CASKNEKLFF. CDR3 DNA: TGTGCCAGCAAGAATGAAAAACTGTTTTTT.

This chain links TRBV18 with TRBJ2-7, with D perhaps being TRBD1 or TRBD2 (5 bases each). Germline V CDR1 and CDR2: KGHSH, LQKENI. The V gene lost 4 bases and the J gene lost 6 bases, with 16 bases spanning the gap. The CDR3 runs 14 residues. Written as DNA, the CDR3 is TGTGCCAGCTCACGAGGGGTGGACTCATCCGAGCAGTACTTC. Translating gives CASSRGVDSSEQYF.

This clonotype was counted ten times or more. This sequence joins TRBV27 and TRBJ2-1; weak D call: TRBD2 (5 bases). Trimming took off 5 bases at V and 9 bases at J, with 11 bases between the two ends. Looked up from germline, CDR1 is MNHEY and CDR2 is SMNVEV (reference sequence). The CDR3 totals 12 residues. This chain's CDR3 is CASSHPEGEQFF. Here the CDR3 DNA reads TGTGCCAGCAGTCACCCCGAGGGTGAGCAGTTCTTC.

This clonotype was seen repeatedly, ten times or more. This sequence joins TRBV27 and TRBJ2-7, with 12 bases identical to TRBD2. The germline V gene has CDR1 MNHEY and CDR2 SMNVEV (reference sequence). The CDR3 has 16 amino acids. Losses at the gene ends were 1 base for V and 4 bases for J; bases not matched to a gene: 5. As DNA, the CDR3 is TGTGCCAGCAGTTTATATGGACTAGCGGGGTTTTACGAGCAGTACTTC. The encoded protein is CASSLYGLAGFYEQYF.

The chain has TRBV2 and TRBJ2-3; 8 bases are a match to TRBD2. CDR1 is SNHLY, CDR2 FYNNEI, per germline. This CDR3 has 16 amino acids. J lost 1 base, V lost 6 bases, and 9 bases had no gene match. As DNA, the CDR3 is TGTGCCAGCAGGAGGATAGCGGGAAAAGGCACAGATACGCAGTATTTT. Protein: CASRRIAGKGTDTQYF.

The rearrangement links TRBV5-1 to TRBJ2-5; D is tentatively TRBD1 or TRBD2 (5 bases each). The V end was cut by 1 base, the J end by 5 bases, with 12 bases between. The CDR3 length is 14 residues. The germline V gene has CDR1 SGHRS and CDR2 YFSETQ. The CDR3 sequence is CASSLYQGGETQYF. As DNA, the CDR3 is TGCGCCAGCAGCTTGTACCAGGGCGGGGAGACCCAGTACTTC.

This clonotype was seen a few times. The chain recombines TRBV28 with TRBJ2-7; D is unresolved. V lost 3 bases to trimming and J lost 3 bases, with 18 bases between them. This CDR3 is 16 amino acids long. Germline lookup yields CDR1 MDHEN and CDR2 SYDVKM. This chain's CDR3 is CASSFPPPTRSYEQYF. Written as DNA, the CDR3 is TGTGCCAGCAGTTTCCCGCCCCCGACGCGGAGCTACGAGCAGTACTTC.

The rearrangement joins TRBV28 to TRBJ1-2; D gene unclear. There are 13 residues in the CDR3. Per the germline V gene, CDR1 is MDHEN and CDR2 is SYDVKM. The V and J ends lost 5 bases and 0 bases respectively, with 7 bases between them. CDR3 sequence reads: CASSASTNYGYTF. The CDR3 nucleotides are TGTGCCAGCAGTGCGAGTACTAACTATGGCTACACCTTC.

This clonotype has at least ten counts. The V gene is TRBV2, the J gene TRBJ2-2; TRBD1 matches 9 bases. Germline V gene lookup returns CDR1 SNHLY and CDR2 FYNNEI. Germline trimming cut 6 bases from V and 5 bases from J; bases unmatched to any gene: 13. The CDR3 totals 17 residues. In nucleotides, the CDR3 is TGTGCCAGCAGGGGCGCCGGGACAGGGTATTGGACCGGGGAGCTGTTTTTT. This sequence encodes CASRGAGTGYWTGELFF.

This clonotype was picked up many times. This chain uses TRBV10-3 with TRBJ1-2; possible D gene TRBD1, 5 bases. This CDR3 is built from 16 residues. Per the germline V gene, CDR1 is ENHRY and CDR2 is SYGVKD. V was trimmed by 0 bases and J by 7 bases, leaving 18 bases between them. The CDR3 loop reads CAISESWSVRDLGYTF. CDR3 sequence (DNA): TGTGCCATCAGTGAGTCTTGGTCTGTGAGGGACCTTGGCTACACCTTC.

This clonotype was seen repeatedly, ten times or more. The chain combines TRBV6-1 with TRBJ2-5; 7 positions match TRBD1. The CDR3 runs to 13 residues. J gave up 9 bases and V 3 bases, and 7 bases lay outside the gene matches. Germline V gene data show CDR1 as MNHNS and CDR2 as SASEGT. The chain's CDR3 is CASSEGQTVAQYF. DNA for the CDR3: TGTGCCAGCAGTGAGGGACAGACAGTGGCCCAGTACTTC.

The V gene is TRBV6-1, the J gene TRBJ2-1, with 7 bases lining up with TRBD2. Germline values: CDR1 MNHNS, CDR2 SASEGT. The J segment lost 6 bases and the V segment lost 4 bases, leaving 6 bases of the junction unmatched. There are 14 residues in the CDR3. Here the CDR3 DNA reads TGTGCCAGCAGTGGGGGGGGAGAGGCCAATGAGCAGTTCTTC. It codes for CASSGGGEANEQFF.